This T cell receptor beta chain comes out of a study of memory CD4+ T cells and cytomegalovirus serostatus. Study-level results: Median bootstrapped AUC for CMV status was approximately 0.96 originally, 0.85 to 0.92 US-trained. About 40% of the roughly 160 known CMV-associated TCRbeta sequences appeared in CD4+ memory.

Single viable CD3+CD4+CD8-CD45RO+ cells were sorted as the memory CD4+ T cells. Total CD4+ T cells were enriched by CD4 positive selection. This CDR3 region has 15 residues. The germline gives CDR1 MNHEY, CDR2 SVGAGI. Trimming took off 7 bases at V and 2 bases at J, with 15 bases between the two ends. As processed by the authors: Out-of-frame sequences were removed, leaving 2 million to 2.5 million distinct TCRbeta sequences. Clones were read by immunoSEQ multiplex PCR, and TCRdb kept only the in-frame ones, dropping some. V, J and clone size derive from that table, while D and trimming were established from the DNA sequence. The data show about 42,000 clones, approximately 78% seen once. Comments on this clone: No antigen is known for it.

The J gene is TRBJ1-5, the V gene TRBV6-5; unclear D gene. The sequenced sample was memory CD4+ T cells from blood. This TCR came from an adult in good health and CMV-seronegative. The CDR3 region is CASMSYWGGNQPQHF. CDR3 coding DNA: TGTGCCAGCATGTCGTACTGGGGAGGCAATCAGCCCCAGCATTTT.